The entry below describes one TCR beta chain. Its antigen is unidentified. This record belongs to a study of blood T cells in healthy people across ages. Whole-study findings and limits: Age showed a roughly linear inverse relationship with TCR beta diversity per million T cells.

Together with a sample-barcoded 5' primer, a J-beta primer mix was included in a second PCR lasting roughly 6 to 12 cycles. TCRdb analysed the 5' RACE reads with MiXCR anew, one entry per CDR3 protein. The data contain about 1.6 million distinct CDR3 sequences, about 35% of them seen just once; the ten biggest clones take up 11%. The TCR was taken from a young woman in good health. Sequencing input: blood.

CDR3 in amino acids: CASLYGGTGDSEQFF. DNA of the CDR3: TGCGCCAGCCTGTATGGGGGGACAGGGGACAGTGAGCAGTTCTTC. This chain connects TRBV5-1 to TRBJ2-1; the match to TRBD1 covers 10 bases. V lost 7 bases to trimming and J lost 9 bases; unmatched junction nucleotides: 13. CDR1 and CDR2 from the germline V gene are SGHRS and YFSETQ. The CDR3 extends over 15 amino acids.